This is a list of T cell receptor beta chains from one sample in a study of vaccination effects on CD4 cells after COVID-19. Using immunoSEQ multiplex PCR, the repertoire was profiled, and TCRdb retains in-frame clones only, with some absent. The repertoire holds about 60,000 clones, with about four fifths as singletons. No antigen has been assigned to these receptors. The specimen was CD4+ T cells from PBMCs cultured with HCoV-229E spike peptides, collected before COVID-19 vaccination. All receptors come from a human donor who received a COVID-19 vaccine. Both conserved end residues are part of each CDR3. Clone sizes are given selectively: once, few, many, or a class where the clone is expanded.

j_gene: TRBJ2-3; v_gene: TRBV7-3; abundance: NA; CDR3aa: CASSPGVSGGTDTQYF
j_gene: TRBJ1-1; v_gene: TRBV12-5; abundance: NA; CDR3aa: CASGFLTGNTEAFF
j_gene: TRBJ1-2; v_gene: TRBV6-1; abundance: NA; CDR3aa: CASSESLSGSYGYTF
j_gene: TRBJ1-1; v_gene: TRBV5-4; abundance: NA; CDR3aa: CASSSRGWAEGTEAFF
j_gene: TRBJ2-2; v_gene: TRBV5-1; abundance: NA; CDR3aa: CASSLAQNTGELFF
j_gene: TRBJ2-5; v_gene: TRBV5-1; abundance: NA; CDR3aa: CASSLGTGGLEETQYF
j_gene: TRBJ2-3; v_gene: TRBV28; abundance: NA; CDR3aa: CASRPGRSRPDTQYF
j_gene: TRBJ1-5; v_gene: TRBV4-3; abundance: NA; CDR3aa: CASSQDWGNNQPQHF
j_gene: TRBJ1-1; v_gene: TRBV5-1; abundance: NA; CDR3aa: CASSLGHPTTEAFF
j_gene: TRBJ2-2; v_gene: TRBV3-1/TRBV3-2; abundance: NA; CDR3aa: CASSPDWRPYGELFF
j_gene: TRBJ2-1; v_gene: TRBV5-1; abundance: NA; CDR3aa: CASSIGGPNEQFF
j_gene: TRBJ2-6; v_gene: TRBV6-6; abundance: NA; CDR3aa: CASSYSRSGANVLTF
j_gene: TRBJ1-5; v_gene: TRBV4-2; abundance: NA; CDR3aa: CASSQVGNQPQHF
j_gene: TRBJ1-1; v_gene: TRBV19; abundance: few; CDR3aa: CASSIQGLTEAFF
j_gene: TRBJ1-5; v_gene: TRBV6-6; abundance: NA; CDR3aa: CASSSWEPQHF
j_gene: TRBJ2-2; v_gene: TRBV6-5; abundance: NA; CDR3aa: CASSYYRRAGELFF
j_gene: TRBJ1-5; v_gene: TRBV9; abundance: NA; CDR3aa: CASSEGTATNQPQHF
j_gene: TRBJ1-5; v_gene: TRBV7-9; abundance: few; CDR3aa: CASSLAGTIPNQPQHF
j_gene: TRBJ1-6; v_gene: TRBV3-1/TRBV3-2; abundance: few; CDR3aa: CASGVTGDGNSPLHF
j_gene: TRBJ1-6; v_gene: TRBV2; abundance: NA; CDR3aa: CASSRQGGISPLHF
j_gene: TRBJ1-2; v_gene: TRBV6-5; abundance: once; CDR3aa: CASRDTGGSYYGYTF
j_gene: TRBJ2-6; v_gene: TRBV3-1/TRBV3-2; abundance: once; CDR3aa: CASSPLRTRGLSGANVLTF
j_gene: TRBJ2-3; v_gene: TRBV9; abundance: NA; CDR3aa: CASSYRPGPTADTQYF
j_gene: TRBJ2-3; v_gene: TRBV2; abundance: once; CDR3aa: CASSEARGADTQYF